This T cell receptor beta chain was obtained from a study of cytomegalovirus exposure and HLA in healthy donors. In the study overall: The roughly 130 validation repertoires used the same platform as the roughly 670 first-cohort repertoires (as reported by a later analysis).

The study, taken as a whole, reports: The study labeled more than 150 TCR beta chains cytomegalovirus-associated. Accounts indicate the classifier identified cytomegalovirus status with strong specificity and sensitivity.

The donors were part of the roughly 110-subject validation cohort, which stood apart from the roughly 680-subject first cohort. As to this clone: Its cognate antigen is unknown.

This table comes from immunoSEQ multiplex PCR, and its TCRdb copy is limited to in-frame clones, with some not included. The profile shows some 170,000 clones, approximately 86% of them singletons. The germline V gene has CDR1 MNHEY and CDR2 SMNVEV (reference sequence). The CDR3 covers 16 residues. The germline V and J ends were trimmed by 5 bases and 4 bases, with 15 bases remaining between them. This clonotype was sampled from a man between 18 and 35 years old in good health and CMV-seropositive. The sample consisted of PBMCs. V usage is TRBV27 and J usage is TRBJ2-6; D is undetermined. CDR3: CASSNVVARGANVLTF. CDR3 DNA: TGTGCCAGCAGTAATGTAGTAGCACGAGGGGCCAACGTCCTGACTTTC.